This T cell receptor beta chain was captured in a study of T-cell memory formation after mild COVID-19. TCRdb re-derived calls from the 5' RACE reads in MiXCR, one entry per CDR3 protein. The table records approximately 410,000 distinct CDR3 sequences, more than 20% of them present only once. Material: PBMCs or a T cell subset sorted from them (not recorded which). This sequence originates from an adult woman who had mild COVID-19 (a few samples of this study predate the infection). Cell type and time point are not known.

CDR3 amino acids: CATRAGPDSYEQYF. CDR3 sequence (DNA): TGTGCCACCAGAGCCGGGCCAGATTCCTACGAGCAGTACTTC. The chain carries TRBV24-1 and TRBJ2-7; unclear D gene. The CDR3 consists of 14 residues. The germline CDR1 and CDR2 sequences are KGHDR and SFDVKD. V lost 7 bases, J lost 1 base, and 13 bases lay in between.